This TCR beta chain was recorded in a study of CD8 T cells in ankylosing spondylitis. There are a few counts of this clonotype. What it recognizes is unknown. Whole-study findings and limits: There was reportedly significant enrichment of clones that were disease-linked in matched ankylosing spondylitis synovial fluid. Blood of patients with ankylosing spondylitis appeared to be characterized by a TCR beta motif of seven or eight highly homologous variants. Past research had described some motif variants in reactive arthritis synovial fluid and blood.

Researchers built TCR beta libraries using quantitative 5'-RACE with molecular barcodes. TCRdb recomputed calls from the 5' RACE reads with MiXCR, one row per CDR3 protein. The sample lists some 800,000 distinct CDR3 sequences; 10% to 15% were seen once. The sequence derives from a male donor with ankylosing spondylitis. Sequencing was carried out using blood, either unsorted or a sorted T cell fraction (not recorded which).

The CDR3 protein is CASSPGPTGGIQYF. Written as DNA, the CDR3 is TGTGCCAGCAGCCCCGGACCTACCGGAGGCATTCAGTACTTC. The chain is built from TRBV7-2 and TRBJ2-4; tentatively, D is TRBD2 (5 bases). The germline V and J ends were trimmed by 5 bases and 9 bases, with 17 bases remaining between them. Germline V gene data show CDR1 as SGHTA and CDR2 as FQGNSA. The CDR3 runs to 14 residues.